One and the same sample provided the 2 T cell receptor beta chains below, sequenced in a study of control samples from healthy donors and cancer patients. Here immunoSEQ multiplex PCR was the method, and the copy in TCRdb shows in-frame clones only, minus some. The data show about 180,000 clones, with around 90% seen just once and roughly 1.5% held by the top ten. Sample: blood. The source of these receptors is a woman between 45 and 65 years old in good health.

This clone has a single count. The chain has TRBV5-1 and TRBJ2-5, with D tentatively TRBD1 or TRBD2 (5 bases each). The CDR3 consists of 15 residues. Germline CDR1 is SGHRS and CDR2 is YFSETQ. Trimming pared 3 bases from V and 2 bases from J, leaving 14 bases between. The CDR3, as DNA: TGCGCCAGCAGCTCCCCCGGGACGAAACAAGAGACCCAGTACTTC. Its translation: CASSSPGTKQETQYF.

The CDR3 reads CASEGTGISNQPQHF. The CDR3 coding sequence is TGTGCCAGCGAGGGAACAGGGATTAGCAATCAGCCCCAGCATTTT. The J gene is TRBJ1-5, the V gene TRBV28, with a weak D call TRBD1 (6 bases). V was shortened by 8 bases and J by 0 bases, with 14 bases between the two germline ends. Germline loops: CDR1 MDHEN, CDR2 SYDVKM. This CDR3 comprises 15 residues.